This TCR beta chain was recovered during a study of blood T cell repertoires in COVID-19. As for the study in general: The origin of the acute and convalescent COVID-19 samples was the United States, Italy and Spain. T cells, B-cell-depleted T cells, or PBMCs supplied cDNA or gDNA.

As handled by the study authors: Estimation of nucleated cell counts relied on the amplification of reference gene primers. Produced via immunoSEQ multiplex PCR; TCRdb's table is partial and in-frame only. V and J calls and clone size are as listed in that table; D and trimming were resolved from the DNA. The sample shows about 200,000 clones, more than 65% of them seen only once. The length of the CDR3 is 14 residues. In germline, CDR1 is SGHTA, CDR2 FQGTGA. V was trimmed by 3 bases and J by 6 bases, leaving 13 bases between them. The gene calls are TRBV7-3 and TRBJ2-3; possible D gene TRBD1, 6 bases. The sample taken for sequencing was peripheral blood. The clonotype was recovered from a woman of 80 years or more with acute or convalescent COVID-19. The CDR3 sequence: CASSLSPGVDTQYF. In DNA form, the CDR3 reads TGTGCCAGCAGCTTGAGCCCAGGGGTTGATACGCAGTATTTT. Looking up the rest from reference TRBV7-3 and TRBJ2-3 gives the full variable domain: GAGVSQTPSNKVTEKGKYVELRCDPISGHTALYWYRQSLGQGPEFLIYFQGTGAADDSGLPNDRFFAVRPEGSVSTLKIQRTERGDSAVYLCASSLSPGVDTQYFGPGTRLTVL.